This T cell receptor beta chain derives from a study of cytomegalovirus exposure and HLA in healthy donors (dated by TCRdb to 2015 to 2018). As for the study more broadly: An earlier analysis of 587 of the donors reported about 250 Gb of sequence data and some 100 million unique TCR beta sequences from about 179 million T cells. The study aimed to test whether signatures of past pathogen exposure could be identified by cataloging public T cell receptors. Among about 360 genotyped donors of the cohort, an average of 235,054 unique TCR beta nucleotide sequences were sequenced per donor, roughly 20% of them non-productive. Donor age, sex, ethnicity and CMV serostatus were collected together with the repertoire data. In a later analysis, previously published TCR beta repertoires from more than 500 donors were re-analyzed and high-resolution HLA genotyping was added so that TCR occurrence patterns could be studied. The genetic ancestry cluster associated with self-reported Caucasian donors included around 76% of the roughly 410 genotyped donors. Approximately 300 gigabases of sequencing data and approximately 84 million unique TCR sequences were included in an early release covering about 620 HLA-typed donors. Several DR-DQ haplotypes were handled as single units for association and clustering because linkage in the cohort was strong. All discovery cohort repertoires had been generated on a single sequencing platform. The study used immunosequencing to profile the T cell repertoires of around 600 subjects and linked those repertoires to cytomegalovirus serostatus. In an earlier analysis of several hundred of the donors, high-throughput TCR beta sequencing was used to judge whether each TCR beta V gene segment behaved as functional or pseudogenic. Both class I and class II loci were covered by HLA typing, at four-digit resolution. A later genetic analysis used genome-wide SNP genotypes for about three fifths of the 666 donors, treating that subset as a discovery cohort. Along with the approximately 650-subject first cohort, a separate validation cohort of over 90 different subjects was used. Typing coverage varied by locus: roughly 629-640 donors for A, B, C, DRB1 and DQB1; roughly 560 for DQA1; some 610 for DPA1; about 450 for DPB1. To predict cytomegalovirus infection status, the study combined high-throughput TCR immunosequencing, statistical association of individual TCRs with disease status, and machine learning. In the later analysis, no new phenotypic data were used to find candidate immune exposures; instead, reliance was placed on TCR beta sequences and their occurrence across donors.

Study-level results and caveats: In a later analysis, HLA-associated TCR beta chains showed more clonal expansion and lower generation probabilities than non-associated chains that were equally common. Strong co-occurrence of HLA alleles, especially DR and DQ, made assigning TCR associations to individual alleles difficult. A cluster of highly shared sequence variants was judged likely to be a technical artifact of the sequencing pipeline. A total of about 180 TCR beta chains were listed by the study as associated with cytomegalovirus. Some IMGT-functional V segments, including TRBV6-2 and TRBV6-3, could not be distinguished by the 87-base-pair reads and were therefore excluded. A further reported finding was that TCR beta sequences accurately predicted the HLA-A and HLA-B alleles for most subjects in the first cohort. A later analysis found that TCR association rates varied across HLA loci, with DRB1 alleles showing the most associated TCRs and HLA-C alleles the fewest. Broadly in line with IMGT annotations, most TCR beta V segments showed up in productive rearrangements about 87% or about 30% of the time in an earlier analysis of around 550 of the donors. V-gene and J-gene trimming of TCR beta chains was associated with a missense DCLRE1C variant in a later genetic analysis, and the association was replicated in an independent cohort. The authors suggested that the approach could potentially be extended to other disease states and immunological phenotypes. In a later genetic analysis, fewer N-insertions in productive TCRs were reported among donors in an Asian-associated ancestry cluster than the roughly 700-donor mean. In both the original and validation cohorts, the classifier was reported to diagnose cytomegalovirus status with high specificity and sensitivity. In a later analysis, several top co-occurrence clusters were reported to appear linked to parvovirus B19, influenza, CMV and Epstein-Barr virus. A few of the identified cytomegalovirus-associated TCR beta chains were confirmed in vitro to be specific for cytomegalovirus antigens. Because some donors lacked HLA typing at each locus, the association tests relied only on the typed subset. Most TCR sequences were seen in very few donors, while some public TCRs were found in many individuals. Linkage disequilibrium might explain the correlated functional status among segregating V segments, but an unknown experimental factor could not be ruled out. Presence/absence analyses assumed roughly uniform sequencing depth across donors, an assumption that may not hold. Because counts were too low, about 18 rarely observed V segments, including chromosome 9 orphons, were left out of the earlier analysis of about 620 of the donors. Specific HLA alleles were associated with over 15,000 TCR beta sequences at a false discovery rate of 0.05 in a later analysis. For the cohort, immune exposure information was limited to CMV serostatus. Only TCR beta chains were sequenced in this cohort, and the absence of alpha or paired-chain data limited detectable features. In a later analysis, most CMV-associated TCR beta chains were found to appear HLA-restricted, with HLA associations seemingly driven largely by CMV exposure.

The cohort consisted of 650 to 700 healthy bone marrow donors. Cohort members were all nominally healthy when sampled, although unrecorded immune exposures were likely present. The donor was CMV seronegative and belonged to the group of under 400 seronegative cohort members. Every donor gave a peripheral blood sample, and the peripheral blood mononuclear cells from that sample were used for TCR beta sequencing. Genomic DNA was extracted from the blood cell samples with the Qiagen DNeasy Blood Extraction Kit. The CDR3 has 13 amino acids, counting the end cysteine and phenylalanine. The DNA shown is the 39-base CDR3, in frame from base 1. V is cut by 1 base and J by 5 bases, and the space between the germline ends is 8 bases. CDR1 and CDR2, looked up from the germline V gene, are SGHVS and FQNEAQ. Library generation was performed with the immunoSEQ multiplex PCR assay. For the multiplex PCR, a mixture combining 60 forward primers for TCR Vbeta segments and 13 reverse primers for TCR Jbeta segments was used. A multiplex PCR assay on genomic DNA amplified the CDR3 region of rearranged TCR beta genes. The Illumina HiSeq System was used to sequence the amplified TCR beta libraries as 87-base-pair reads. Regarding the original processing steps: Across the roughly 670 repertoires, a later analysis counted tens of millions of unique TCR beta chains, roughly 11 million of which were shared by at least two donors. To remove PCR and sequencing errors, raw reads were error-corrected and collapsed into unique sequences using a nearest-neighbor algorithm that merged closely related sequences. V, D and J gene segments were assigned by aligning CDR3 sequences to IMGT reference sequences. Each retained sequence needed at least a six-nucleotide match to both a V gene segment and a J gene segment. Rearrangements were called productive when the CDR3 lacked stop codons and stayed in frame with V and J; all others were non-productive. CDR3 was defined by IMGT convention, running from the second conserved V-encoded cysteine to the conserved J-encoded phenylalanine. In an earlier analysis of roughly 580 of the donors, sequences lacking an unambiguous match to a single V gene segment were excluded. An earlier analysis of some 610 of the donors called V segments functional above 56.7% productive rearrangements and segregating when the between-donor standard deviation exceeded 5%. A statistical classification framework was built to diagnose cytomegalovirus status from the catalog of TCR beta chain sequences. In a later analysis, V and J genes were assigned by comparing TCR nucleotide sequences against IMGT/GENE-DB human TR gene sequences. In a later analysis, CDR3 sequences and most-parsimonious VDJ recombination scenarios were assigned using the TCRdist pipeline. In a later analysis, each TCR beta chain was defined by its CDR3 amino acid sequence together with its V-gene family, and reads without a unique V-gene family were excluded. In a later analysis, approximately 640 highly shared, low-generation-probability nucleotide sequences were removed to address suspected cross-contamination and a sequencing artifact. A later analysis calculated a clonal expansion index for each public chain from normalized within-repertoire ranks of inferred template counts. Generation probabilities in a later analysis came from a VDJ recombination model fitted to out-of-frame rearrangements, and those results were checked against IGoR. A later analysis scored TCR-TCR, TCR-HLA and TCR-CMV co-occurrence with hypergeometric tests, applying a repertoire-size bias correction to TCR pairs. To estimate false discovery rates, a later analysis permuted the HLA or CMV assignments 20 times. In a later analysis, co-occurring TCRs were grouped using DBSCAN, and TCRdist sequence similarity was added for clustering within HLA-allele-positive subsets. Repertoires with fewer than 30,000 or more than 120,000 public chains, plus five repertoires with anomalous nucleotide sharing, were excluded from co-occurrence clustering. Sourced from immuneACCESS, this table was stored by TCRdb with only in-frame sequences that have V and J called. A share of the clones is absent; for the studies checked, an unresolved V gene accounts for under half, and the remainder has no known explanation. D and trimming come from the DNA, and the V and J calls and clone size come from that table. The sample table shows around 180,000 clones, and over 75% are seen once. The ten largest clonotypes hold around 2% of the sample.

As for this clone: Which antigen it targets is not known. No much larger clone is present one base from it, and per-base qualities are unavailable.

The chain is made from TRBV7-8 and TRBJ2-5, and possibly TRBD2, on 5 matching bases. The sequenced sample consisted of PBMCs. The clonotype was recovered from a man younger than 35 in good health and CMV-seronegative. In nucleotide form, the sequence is TGTGCCAGCAGCTTAGATTGGACTGAGACCCAGTACTTC. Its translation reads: CASSLDWTETQYF.